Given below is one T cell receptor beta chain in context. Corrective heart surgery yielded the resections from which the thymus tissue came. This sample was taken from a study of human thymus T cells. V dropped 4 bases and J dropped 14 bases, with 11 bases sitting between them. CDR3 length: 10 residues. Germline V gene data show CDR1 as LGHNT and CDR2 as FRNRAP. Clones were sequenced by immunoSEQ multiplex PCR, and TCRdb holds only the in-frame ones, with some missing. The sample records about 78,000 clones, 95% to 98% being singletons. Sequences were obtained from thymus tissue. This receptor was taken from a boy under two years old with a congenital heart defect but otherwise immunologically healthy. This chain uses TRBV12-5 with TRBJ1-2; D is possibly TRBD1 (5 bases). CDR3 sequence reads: CASGSCRDTF. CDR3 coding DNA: TGTGCTAGTGGTTCCTGCAGGGATACCTTC.